One and the same sample provided the 16 T cell receptor beta chains below, sequenced in a study of blood T cell repertoires in COVID-19. TCRdb's copy holds only in-frame clones and misses some; the assay was immunoSEQ multiplex PCR. The data contain some 170,000 clones, about 88% of them singletons. Sequenced sample: PBMCs or T cells enriched from blood (not recorded which). These receptors all stem from a human donor with acute COVID-19. The donor label of this sample is uncertain.

The J gene is TRBJ2-3, the V gene TRBV21-1; the table gives TRBD1 as D, unverified against the DNA. TRBV21-1 is shown as a pseudogene. This CDR3 contains 17 residues. The CDR3 is CASSKDPTGKSTDTQYF. For the CDR3, the DNA is TGTGCCAGCAGCAAAGATCCCACAGGGAAGAGCACAGATACGCAGTATTTT.

This rearrangement joins TRBV4-2 to TRBJ2-3; 11 nucleotides match TRBD2. CDR1 is LGHNA and CDR2 is YNFKEQ in the germline V gene. The CDR3 loop spans 16 amino acids. J gave up 9 bases and V 0 bases, and 8 bases lay outside the gene matches. The CDR3 loop reads CASSQDPLLAGETQYF. CDR3 nucleotide sequence: TGTGCCAGCAGCCAAGATCCCCTACTAGCGGGGGAGACGCAGTATTTT.

In this sample, this clone turned up once. This rearrangement joins TRBV7-6 to TRBJ2-3; TRBD2 aligns across 8 bases. The germline CDR1 and CDR2 sequences are SGHVS and FNYEAQ. The V gene end was trimmed by 2 bases and the J gene end by 4 bases; junction bases not matched to a gene: 14. This CDR3 contains 18 residues. The CDR3 DNA reads TGTGCCAGCAGCTTACTCGGGGGGCTGGGACTAGTTGCAGATACGCAGTATTTT. The encoded protein is CASSLLGGLGLVADTQYF.

The chain links TRBV10-1 to TRBJ1-1; perhaps TRBD1 as D (5 bases). Per germline, CDR1 WNHNN and CDR2 SYGVQD (reference sequence). V was pared by 2 bases and J by 1 base, with 11 bases between. This CDR3 is 15 amino acids long. The DNA for the CDR3 is TGCGCCAGCAGTGAGCCCGTGACAGAGAACACTGAAGCTTTCTTT. Translating it yields CASSEPVTENTEAFF.

The CDR3 DNA is TGCGCCAGCAGCCACCTAGCGGGGACTCAAGAGACCCAGTACTTC. It yields the protein CASSHLAGTQETQYF. This rearrangement joins TRBV4-1 to TRBJ2-5; 9 bases are a match to TRBD2. J gave up 2 bases and V 3 bases, and 4 bases lay outside the gene matches. The CDR3 is made up of 15 amino acids. Germline CDR1 reads MGHRA; CDR2 reads YSYEKL.

This clone was observed a single time. This chain connects TRBV19 to TRBJ1-4, with TRBD1 matching 7 bases. The germline CDR1 and CDR2 sequences are LNHDA and SQIVND (reference sequence). Trimming at V came to 2 bases and at J to 3 bases, leaving 3 bases not matched to a gene. The CDR3 is 15 amino acids. The CDR3 DNA follows: TGTGCCAGTAGTATACTGACAGGGTCTAATGAAAAACTGTTTTTT. As protein: CASSILTGSNEKLFF.

This chain uses TRBV29-1 with TRBJ2-7, with a weak D call TRBD2 (7 bases). V lost 3 bases to trimming and J lost 5 bases, with 11 bases between them. The CDR3 runs to 12 residues. The germline CDR1 and CDR2 sequences are SQVTM and ANQGSEA. The CDR3 here is CSVELGGDEQYF. The CDR3 bases are TGCAGCGTTGAGCTAGGGGGGGACGAGCAGTACTTC.

This chain connects TRBV30 to TRBJ1-1; D ambiguous. The CDR3 consists of 16 residues. Germline CDR1 is GTSNPN and CDR2 is SVGIG (reference sequence). This chain's CDR3 is CAVEEDSREMNTEAFF. Written as DNA, the CDR3 is TGTGCGGTGGAGGAAGATTCGAGGGAGATGAACACTGAAGCTTTCTTT.

The chain recombines TRBV5-6 with TRBJ1-5; TRBD1 aligns across 8 bases. There are 15 residues in the CDR3. Germline lookup yields CDR1 SGHDT and CDR2 YYEEEE. Losses at the gene ends were 4 bases for V and 6 bases for J; bases not matched to a gene: 9. The CDR3 DNA follows: TGTGCCAGCAGCCTTAGACAGGGGAGGGTTCAGCCCCAGCATTTT. Its translation: CASSLRQGRVQPQHF.

J is TRBJ1-2 and V is TRBV7-9; D perhaps matches TRBD1 (6 bases). Trimming stripped 4 bases from V and 7 bases from J, with 19 bases between. CDR3 length: 15 amino acids. Germline lookup yields CDR1 SEHNR and CDR2 FQNEAQ (reference sequence). This chain's CDR3 is CASSSSLTGTSGYTF. In DNA, the CDR3 is TGTGCCAGCAGCTCTAGCCTCACAGGGACTAGTGGCTACACCTTC.

With regard to this clone: Other nucleotide sequences in the sample specify the same CDR3. The chain uses TRBV24-1 and TRBJ2-7, with TRBD1 matching 9 bases. Germline V gives CDR1 KGHDR, CDR2 SFDVKD. V shed 3 bases, J shed 3 bases, and the junction held 2 bases outside the gene matches. The CDR3 is made up of 14 amino acids. The chain's CDR3 is CATSDPGQGYEQYF. The CDR3, as DNA: TGTGCCACCAGTGATCCGGGACAGGGCTACGAGCAGTACTTC.

V is TRBV18 and J is TRBJ1-1, with no clear D. With 2 bases removed from V and 1 base from J, the gap between germline ends came to 8 bases. The germline V gene encodes CDR1 KGHSH and CDR2 LQKENI. The CDR3 has 14 amino acids. CDR3 residues: CASSPFDKNTEAFF. For the CDR3, the DNA is TGTGCCAGCTCACCATTCGACAAGAACACTGAAGCTTTCTTT.

The table lists this clone with a few counts. The chain links TRBV7-9 to TRBJ1-1; D gene ambiguous. CDR1 is SEHNR, CDR2 FQNEAQ, per germline (reference sequence). This CDR3 is 12 amino acids long. Trimming took 7 bases from V and 0 from J, leaving 6 bases between them. This CDR3 reads CASTAVNTEAFF. The CDR3 nucleotides are TGTGCCAGCACGGCGGTGAACACTGAAGCTTTCTTT.

The chain recombines TRBV6-5 with TRBJ1-1; D is perhaps TRBD1 (5 bases). The CDR3 runs to 11 residues. Trimming stripped 8 bases from V and 5 bases from J, with 9 bases between. Germline-derived CDR1 and CDR2 are MNHEY and SVGAGI. CDR3 bases: TGTGCCAGCGGGCGGGGGACTGAAGCTTTCTTT. It codes for CASGRGTEAFF.

The chain links TRBV27 to TRBJ1-5, with D tentatively TRBD1 (6 bases). CDR3 length: 15 residues. V lost 4 bases, J lost 0 bases, and 10 bases lay in between. CDR1 is MNHEY and CDR2 is SMNVEV in the germline V gene (reference sequence). CDR3 DNA sequence: TGTGCCAGCAGTTCAGTGGGGGCTAGCAATCAGCCCCAGCATTTT. Translating it yields CASSSVGASNQPQHF.

This clone was observed a single time. The rearrangement joins TRBV12-3 or TRBV12-4 to TRBJ2-5; D is undetermined. CDR3 length: 13 amino acids. V was pared by 6 bases and J by 2 bases, with 10 bases between. This chain's CDR3 is CASSYDLQETQYF. CDR3 DNA: TGTGCCAGCAGCTACGACTTGCAAGAGACCCAGTACTTC.